These 23 T cell receptor beta chains originate from one sample sequenced in a study of blood T cell repertoires in COVID-19. Only in-frame clones appear in the TCRdb table, and some are missing; sequencing was by immunoSEQ multiplex PCR. The sample has hundreds of thousands of clones, 85% to 90% seen once. Input material: peripheral blood. Receptor source: a woman aged 45 to 65 with acute or convalescent COVID-19.

This chain connects TRBV19 to TRBJ1-1; D gene uncertain. Trimming took 4 bases from V and 1 from J, leaving 7 bases between them. The CDR3 has 13 residues. Germline values: CDR1 LNHDA, CDR2 SQIVND (reference sequence). CDR3 amino acids: CASSSKRNTEAFF. Here the CDR3 DNA reads TGTGCCAGTAGTAGCAAGAGGAACACTGAAGCTTTCTTT.

The V gene is TRBV30, the J gene TRBJ2-1; a possible D gene is TRBD2 (6 bases). V was clipped by 5 bases and J by 1 base, with 12 bases between them. Germline assignment: CDR1 GTSNPN and CDR2 SVGIG (reference sequence). The CDR3 covers 14 residues. The CDR3 spells CAWHTSLSYNEQFF. The CDR3 bases are TGTGCCTGGCATACTAGCCTTTCCTACAATGAGCAGTTCTTC.

The chain employs TRBV7-9 and TRBJ1-1, with 7 bases lining up with TRBD1. Germline V gene sequence: CDR1 SEHNR, CDR2 FQNEAQ (reference sequence). V shed 5 bases and J 6 bases; nucleotides not matched to a gene: 15. The CDR3 length is 16 residues. The CDR3, as DNA: TGTGCCAGCAGCCATAGAGGGGACAGCACAATGGCTGAAGCTTTCTTT. Amino acids: CASSHRGDSTMAEAFF. Full variable domain (remainder filled in from reference TRBV7-9 and TRBJ1-1): DTGVSQNPRHKITKRGQNVTFRCDPISEHNRLYWYRQTLGQGPEFLTYFQNEAQLEKSRLLSDRFSAERPKGSFSTLEIQRTEQGDSAMYLCASSHRGDSTMAEAFFGQGTRLTVV.

This clone turned up a few times. The V call is TRBV19, the J call TRBJ1-2; D gene ambiguous. Germline V gene lookup returns CDR1 LNHDA and CDR2 SQIVND (reference sequence). The CDR3 sequence is 17 residues long. V was shortened by 4 bases and J by 0 bases, with 18 bases between the two germline ends. Here the CDR3 DNA reads TGTGCCAGTAGTAACCTACAGCAAATCTTGCCTAACTATGGCTACACCTTC. It specifies CASSNLQQILPNYGYTF. The whole variable domain, filled in from reference TRBV19 and TRBJ1-2, reads DGGITQSPKYLFRKEGQNVTLSCEQNLNHDAMYWYRQDPGQGLRLIYYSQIVNDFQKGDIAEGYSVSREKKESFPLTVTSAQKNPTAFYLCASSNLQQILPNYGYTFGSGTRLTVV.

The V and J genes are TRBV9 and TRBJ2-3; 9 nucleotides match TRBD1. The CDR3 loop spans 18 amino acids. Germline V gene lookup returns CDR1 SGDLS and CDR2 YYNGEE. V gave up 2 bases and J gave up 2 bases; unmatched junction bases: 12. The CDR3, as DNA: TGTGCCAGCAGCGTGTACCCGGGACAGGGCTTTCTCACAGATACGCAGTATTTT. Translation: CASSVYPGQGFLTDTQYF.

V is TRBV3-1 (or the pseudogene TRBV3-2) and J is TRBJ1-2; 7 bases match TRBD1. Trimming at V came to 4 bases and at J to 8 bases, leaving 10 bases not matched to a gene. The CDR3 spans 14 residues. CDR1 is LGHDT and CDR2 is YNNKEL in the germline V gene (reference sequence). Written as DNA, the CDR3 is TGTGCCAGCAGCCGGGGACAGCCCACGGGGGGCTACACCTTC. Translation gives CASSRGQPTGGYTF.

J is TRBJ2-7 and V is TRBV6-5; D possibly corresponds to TRBD2 (6 bases). Germline CDR1 and CDR2: MNHEY and SVGAGI. With 7 bases removed from V and 0 bases from J, the gap between germline ends came to 13 bases. This CDR3 region has 14 residues. This CDR3 is CASNPGESSYEQYF. For the CDR3, the DNA is TGTGCCAGCAATCCGGGGGAGAGCTCCTACGAGCAGTACTTC.

The CDR3: CASSSQSSNQPQHF. As DNA, the CDR3 is TGTGCCAGCAGTTCACAGAGTAGCAATCAGCCCCAGCATTTT. The chain carries TRBV6-6 and TRBJ1-5; D remains ambiguous. Trimming left V 4 bases short and J 0 bases short, with 7 bases between. The CDR3 covers 14 residues. Germline CDR1 and CDR2: MNHNY and SVGAGI (reference sequence).

The V gene is TRBV10-3, the J gene TRBJ2-7; perhaps TRBD2 as D (5 bases). The CDR3 has 12 residues. Deletions cut 5 bases from V and 3 bases from J, with 8 bases between. Looked up from germline, CDR1 is ENHRY and CDR2 is SYGVKD. The CDR3 nucleotides read TGTGCCATCAGTCCGGGGAACTACGAGCAGTACTTC. Protein sequence: CAISPGNYEQYF.

The chain joins TRBV6-1 to TRBJ1-2; 8 bases map to TRBD1. The V gene's germline CDR1 is MNHNS and CDR2 SASEGT. The CDR3 spans 15 residues. J lost 5 bases, V lost 0 bases, and 5 bases had no gene match. CDR3 amino acids: CASSEAQGAGYGYTF. For the CDR3, the DNA is TGTGCCAGCAGTGAAGCGCAGGGGGCTGGTTATGGCTACACCTTC.

The chain has TRBV18 and TRBJ2-7; 7 bases are shared with TRBD1. Germline loops: CDR1 KGHSH, CDR2 LQKENI. The V gene end was trimmed by 0 bases and the J gene end by 2 bases; junction bases not matched to a gene: 7. The CDR3 runs 16 residues. This chain's CDR3 is CASSPPSLGGTYEQYF. CDR3 in DNA: TGTGCCAGCTCACCACCTTCTCTAGGGGGCACCTACGAGCAGTACTTC.

This clone was recorded only once. The V call is TRBV4-1, the J call TRBJ2-2; 7 bases are a match to TRBD1. The germline V gene encodes CDR1 MGHRA and CDR2 YSYEKL. Trimming at V came to 1 base and at J to 5 bases, leaving 4 bases not matched to a gene. The CDR3 consists of 15 residues. CDR3: CASSQGQGLTGELFF. As DNA, the CDR3 is TGCGCCAGCAGCCAAGGACAGGGATTAACCGGGGAGCTGTTTTTT.

This chain connects TRBV5-4 to TRBJ2-1; TRBD2 matches at 16 bases. The V segment lost 4 bases and the J segment 4 bases; nucleotides outside the gene matches: 5. The V gene's germline CDR1 is SGHNT and CDR2 YYREEE (reference sequence). CDR3 length equals 17 residues. CDR3 in amino acids: CASSRGTSGGGYNEQFF. The CDR3 region has the DNA TGTGCCAGCAGCCGCGGGACTAGCGGGGGGGGTTACAATGAGCAGTTCTTC. Using reference TRBV5-4 and TRBJ2-1 for the parts outside the CDR3, the full variable domain is ETGVTQSPTHLIKTRGQQVTLRCSSQSGHNTVSWYQQALGQGPQFIFQYYREEENGRGNFPPRFSGLQFPNYSSELNVNALELDDSALYLCASSRGTSGGGYNEQFFGPGTRLTVL.

CDR3 amino acids: CSVGPSLNTEAFF. The CDR3 coding sequence is TGCAGCGTTGGGCCCTCACTGAACACTGAAGCTTTCTTT. J is TRBJ1-1 and V is TRBV29-1; no reliable D call. The CDR3 is 13 amino acids. The germline V gene has CDR1 SQVTM and CDR2 ANQGSEA. The V end lost 4 bases, the J end lost 0 bases, and 9 bases lay between the germline ends.

This clone was detected only once. The rearrangement uses TRBV6-2 or TRBV6-3 and TRBJ1-5; possibly TRBD1 for D (6 bases). CDR3 length: 14 amino acids. Germline loops: CDR1 MNHEY, CDR2 SVGEGT. Trimming removed 5 bases at V and 5 bases at J, with 13 bases between. The CDR3 sequence is CASSRGAGDQPQHF. For the CDR3, the DNA is TGTGCCAGCAGTCGTGGGGCAGGGGATCAGCCCCAGCATTTT.

This chain uses TRBV4-1 with TRBJ2-2; no firm D call. The CDR3 has 13 amino acids. Germline V lookup: CDR1 MGHRA, CDR2 YSYEKL. V lost 4 bases and J 8 bases, leaving 11 bases between the germline ends. The CDR3 loop reads CASSPPASGELFF. The CDR3 region has the DNA TGCGCCAGCAGCCCACCCGCGTCAGGGGAGCTGTTTTTT.

The sample holds a few counts of this clone. The chain uses TRBV19 and TRBJ1-6, with unresolved D. The CDR3 extends over 17 amino acids. Germline V gene lookup returns CDR1 LNHDA and CDR2 SQIVND (reference sequence). V was trimmed by 6 bases and J by 4 bases, leaving 19 bases between them. CDR3 nucleotides: TGTGCCAGTAGAATGGCCCTGGACTTACTTTATAATTCACCCCTCCACTTT. Its translation: CASRMALDLLYNSPLHF.

This clone was seen once. Here the CDR3 reads CASSGGSDEKLFF. In DNA, the CDR3 is TGTGCCAGCTCAGGGGGGTCGGATGAAAAACTGTTTTTT. The chain couples TRBV18 to TRBJ1-4; a weak D match, TRBD1 (5 bases). The CDR3 has 13 amino acids. CDR1 and CDR2 (germline): KGHSH, LQKENI. Trimming took off 5 bases at V and 6 bases at J, with 10 bases between the two ends.

The chain combines TRBV6-2 or TRBV6-3 with TRBJ2-1, with D possibly being TRBD2 (5 bases). Per the germline V gene, CDR1 is MNHEY and CDR2 is SVGEGT. CDR3 length: 12 amino acids. Between the trimmed V and J ends, which lost 4 bases and 6 bases, there was a span of 7 bases. This CDR3 is CASSFEGNEQFF. The CDR3 nucleotides read TGTGCCAGCAGTTTCGAGGGCAATGAGCAGTTCTTC.

V is TRBV7-8 and J is TRBJ2-1, with D possibly matching TRBD2 (5 bases). This CDR3 comprises 13 residues. V was clipped by 5 bases and J by 12 bases, with 17 bases between them. Germline V gene sequence: CDR1 SGHVS, CDR2 FQNEAQ. The CDR3 spells CASSLSSEGLQFF. In DNA, the CDR3 is TGTGCCAGCAGCCTTTCCTCCGAGGGTCTGCAGTTCTTC.

This chain uses TRBV10-3 with TRBJ2-7; 7 nucleotides match TRBD1. CDR3 length equals 11 residues. J was trimmed by 6 bases and V by 8 bases; bases with no gene match: 4. Germline lookup yields CDR1 ENHRY and CDR2 SYGVKD. The CDR3 spells CAIARDSEQYF. In nucleotides, the CDR3 is TGTGCCATCGCCAGGGACAGCGAGCAGTACTTC.

The V call is TRBV11-3, the J call TRBJ2-1, with 8 bases that match TRBD2. Germline assignment: CDR1 SGHNT and CDR2 YENEEA. The length of the CDR3 is 16 residues. The V gene end was trimmed by 5 bases and the J gene end by 8 bases; junction bases not matched to a gene: 14. CDR3 loop: CASSQPGLGAHHEQFF. CDR3 bases: TGTGCCAGCAGCCAACCGGGACTAGGGGCCCACCATGAGCAGTTCTTC.

The chain links TRBV4-2 to TRBJ2-7, with 14 positions matching TRBD2. The CDR3 is 14 residues long. Trimming removed 3 bases from V and 5 bases from J; junction bases left unmatched: 0. The germline V gene has CDR1 LGHNA and CDR2 YNFKEQ. CDR3 sequence (DNA): TGTGCCAGCAGCCAGGGACTAGCGGGGGACGAGCAGTACTTC. It specifies CASSQGLAGDEQYF.